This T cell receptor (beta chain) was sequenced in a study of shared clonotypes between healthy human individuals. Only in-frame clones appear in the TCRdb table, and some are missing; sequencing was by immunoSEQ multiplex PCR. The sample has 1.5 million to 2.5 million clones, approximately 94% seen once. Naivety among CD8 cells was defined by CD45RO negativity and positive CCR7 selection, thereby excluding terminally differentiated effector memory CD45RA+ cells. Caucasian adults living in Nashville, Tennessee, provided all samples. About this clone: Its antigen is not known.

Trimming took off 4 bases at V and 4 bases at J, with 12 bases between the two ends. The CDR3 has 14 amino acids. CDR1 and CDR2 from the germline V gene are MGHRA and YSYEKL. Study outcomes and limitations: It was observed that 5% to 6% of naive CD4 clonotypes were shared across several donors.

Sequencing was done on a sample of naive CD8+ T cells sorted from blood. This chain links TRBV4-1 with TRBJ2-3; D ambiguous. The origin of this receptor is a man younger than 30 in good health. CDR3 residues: CASSPVGGADTQYF. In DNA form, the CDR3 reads TGCGCCAGCAGCCCAGTCGGCGGCGCAGATACGCAGTATTTT.